These T cell receptor beta chains were read from a single sample in a study of blood T cell repertoires in COVID-19. Using immunoSEQ multiplex PCR, the repertoire was profiled, and TCRdb retains in-frame clones only, with some absent. The table lists roughly 52,000 clones, almost 90% of them singletons. Sequenced: peripheral blood. These receptors were taken from a man aged 55 to 69 with active COVID-19. Each CDR3 is given with its conserved first and last residue. Each record gives: V gene, D gene, clone size, J gene, CDR3 length, CDR3 DNA, CDR3 protein. The D gene is left open where the match is weak. Part of the rows lack a size; the others show once, few, many or a class for expanded clones.

TRBV28	TRBD1	NA	TRBJ1-1	12	TGTGCCAGTTTGACAGGGTACACTGAAGCTTTCTTT	CASLTGYTEAFF
TRBV3-1/TRBV3-2	TRBD1	NA	TRBJ2-7	15	TGTGCCAGCAGCCGACCCGGGACAGGGGGCTACGAGCAGTACTTC	CASSRPGTGGYEQYF
TRBV20-1	TRBD2	NA	TRBJ2-1	17	TGCAGTGCTAGTGGACTAGCGGGATTGAGCTCCTACAATGAGCAGTTCTTC	CSASGLAGLSSYNEQFF
TRBV24-1	TRBD1	NA	TRBJ2-1	16	TGTGCCACCAGTGATCCCAGACAGGGGGCTGTTAATGAGCAGTTCTTC	CATSDPRQGAVNEQFF
TRBV10-2	TRBD2	NA	TRBJ2-1	15	TGCGCCAGCAGTCGACTAGCGGGAGGGCCGACTGAGCAGTTCTTC	CASSRLAGGPTEQFF
TRBV5-5	TRBD1	NA	TRBJ1-2	13	TGTGCCAGCAGCCTGGAGGACAGGGTCGGCTACACCTTC	CASSLEDRVGYTF
TRBV19	NA	NA	TRBJ2-7	15	TGTGCCAGTAGTATTCTCGGACTACTCGGGGGTGAGCAGTACTTC	CASSILGLLGGEQYF
TRBV19	NA	NA	TRBJ1-1	17	TGTGCCAGTAGTATAGATTTTGGGAACCTCGGGGGAACTGAAGCTTTCTTT	CASSIDFGNLGGTEAFF
TRBV15	TRBD1	NA	TRBJ1-5	17	TGTGCCACCAGCAGAGATAGGAGGGAGGGGGACAGGCAGCCCCAGCATTTT	CATSRDRREGDRQPQHF
TRBV12-3/TRBV12-4	NA	NA	TRBJ1-2	13	TGTGCCAGCAGTTTGCGACAGTCCCATGGCTACACCTTC	CASSLRQSHGYTF
TRBV28	NA	NA	TRBJ2-1	15	TGTGCCAGCAGTTCTCCGGCGGGACCCTACAATGAGCAGTTCTTC	CASSSPAGPYNEQFF
TRBV19	NA	few	TRBJ2-7	15	TGTGCCAGTTCGCGGCCAGGGCGGCCCTCCTACGAGCAGTACTTC	CASSRPGRPSYEQYF
TRBV30	NA	once	TRBJ1-2	17	TGTGCCTGGAGTGTGGGACGACAGAGGGGGAAGGCCTATGGCTACACCTTC	CAWSVGRQRGKAYGYTF
TRBV7-6	NA	NA	TRBJ1-3	14	TGTGCCAGCAGCAAACAGATCTCTGGAAACACCATATATTTT	CASSKQISGNTIYF
TRBV14	TRBD2	NA	TRBJ2-1	16	TGTGCCAGCACCAGGAGGACTAGCGGGAGTATTAATGAGCAGTTCTTC	CASTRRTSGSINEQFF
TRBV19	TRBD2	NA	TRBJ2-1	15	TGTGCCAGTAGCACGATAGGGACTACATACAATGAGCAGTTCTTC	CASSTIGTTYNEQFF
TRBV7-3	NA	NA	TRBJ1-6	13	TGTGCCAGCAGCTTAAAACCGGATTCACCCCTCCACTTT	CASSLKPDSPLHF
TRBV5-1	TRBD1	NA	TRBJ1-5	14	TGCGCCAGCAGCATCGGACAGGGCAATCAGCCCCAGCATTTT	CASSIGQGNQPQHF
TRBV9	NA	NA	TRBJ1-6	16	TGTGCCAGCAGCCCCCAGGGGTTAATGGAAGGATCACCCCTCCACTTT	CASSPQGLMEGSPLHF
TRBV14	TRBD2	few	TRBJ2-7	11	TGTGCCAGCAGTTTAGCGGGAGAGCAGTACTTC	CASSLAGEQYF
TRBV9	NA	NA	TRBJ1-1	15	TGTGCCAGCAGCCCAAAAGTCCAGTCGAACACTGAAGCTTTCTTT	CASSPKVQSNTEAFF
TRBV10-3	NA	NA	TRBJ2-3	12	TGTGCCATCGGGGGGGCGACAGATACGCAGTATTTT	CAIGGATDTQYF